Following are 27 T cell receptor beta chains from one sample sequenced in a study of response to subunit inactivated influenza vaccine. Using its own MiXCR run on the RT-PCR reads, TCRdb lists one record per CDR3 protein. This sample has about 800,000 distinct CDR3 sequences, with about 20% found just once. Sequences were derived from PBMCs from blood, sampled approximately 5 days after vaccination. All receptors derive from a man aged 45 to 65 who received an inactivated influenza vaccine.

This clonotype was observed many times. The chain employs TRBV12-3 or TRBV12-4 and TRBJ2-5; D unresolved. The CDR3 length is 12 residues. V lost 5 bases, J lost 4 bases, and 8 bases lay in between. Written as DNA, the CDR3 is TGTGCCAGCAGTCCCACCCCAGAGACCCAGTACTTC. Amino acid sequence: CASSPTPETQYF.

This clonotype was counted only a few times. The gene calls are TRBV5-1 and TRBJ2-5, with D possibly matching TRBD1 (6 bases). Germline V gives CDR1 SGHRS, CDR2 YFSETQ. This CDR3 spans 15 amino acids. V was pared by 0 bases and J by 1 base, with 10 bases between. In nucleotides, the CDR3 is TGCGCCAGCAGCTTGGCCCGGACAGTCCAAGAGACCCAGTACTTC. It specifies CASSLARTVQETQYF. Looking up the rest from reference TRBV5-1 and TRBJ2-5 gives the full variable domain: KAGVTQTPRYLIKTRGQQVTLSCSPISGHRSVSWYQQTPGQGLQFLFEYFSETQRNKGNFPGRFSGRQFSNSRSEMNVSTLELGDSALYLCASSLARTVQETQYFGPGTRLLVL.

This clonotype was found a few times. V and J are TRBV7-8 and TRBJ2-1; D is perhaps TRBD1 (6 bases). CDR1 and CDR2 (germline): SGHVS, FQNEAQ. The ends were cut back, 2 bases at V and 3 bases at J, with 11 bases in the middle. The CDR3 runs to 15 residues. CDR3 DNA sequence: TGTGCCAGCAGCTTATCTAACAGGGTCTACAATGAGCAGTTCTTC. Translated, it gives CASSLSNRVYNEQFF. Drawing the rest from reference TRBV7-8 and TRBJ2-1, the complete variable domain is GAGVSQSPRYKVAKRGQDVALRCDPISGHVSLFWYQQALGQGPEFLTYFQNEAQLDKSGLPSDRFFAERPEGSVSTLKIQRTQQEDSAVYLCASSLSNRVYNEQFFGPGTRLTVL.

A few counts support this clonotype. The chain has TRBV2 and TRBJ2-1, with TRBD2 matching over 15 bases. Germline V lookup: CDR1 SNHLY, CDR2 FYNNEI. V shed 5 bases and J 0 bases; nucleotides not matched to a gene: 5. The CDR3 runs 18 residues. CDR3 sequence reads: CASSRTSGGESSYNEQFF. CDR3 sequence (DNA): TGTGCCAGCAGTAGGACTAGCGGGGGGGAGAGCTCCTACAATGAGCAGTTCTTC. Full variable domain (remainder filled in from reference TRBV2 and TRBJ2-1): EPEVTQTPSHQVTQMGQEVILRCVPISNHLYFYWYRQILGQKVEFLVSFYNNEISEKSEIFDDQFSVERPDGSNFTLKIRSTKLEDSAMYFCASSRTSGGESSYNEQFFGPGTRLTVL.

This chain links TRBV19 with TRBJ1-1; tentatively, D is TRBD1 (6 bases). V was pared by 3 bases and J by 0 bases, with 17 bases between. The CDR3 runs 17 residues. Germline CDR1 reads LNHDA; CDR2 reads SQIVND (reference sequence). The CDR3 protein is CASSMRFYRDVNTEAFF. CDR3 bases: TGTGCCAGTAGTATGCGCTTTTACAGGGACGTGAACACTGAAGCTTTCTTT.

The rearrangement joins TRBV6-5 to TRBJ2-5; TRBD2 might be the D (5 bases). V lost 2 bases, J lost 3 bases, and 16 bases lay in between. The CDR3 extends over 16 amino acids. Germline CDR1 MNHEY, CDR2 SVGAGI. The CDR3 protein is CASSYRDQRFEETQYF. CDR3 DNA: TGTGCCAGCAGTTACCGGGATCAGAGGTTCGAAGAGACCCAGTACTTC.

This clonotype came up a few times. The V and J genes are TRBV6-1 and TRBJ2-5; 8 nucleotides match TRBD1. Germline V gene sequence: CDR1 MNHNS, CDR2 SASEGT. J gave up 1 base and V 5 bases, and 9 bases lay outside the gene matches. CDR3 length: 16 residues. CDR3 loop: CASSRTGTGTQETQYF. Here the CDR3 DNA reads TGTGCCAGCAGTCGAACGGGGACAGGCACCCAAGAGACCCAGTACTTC.

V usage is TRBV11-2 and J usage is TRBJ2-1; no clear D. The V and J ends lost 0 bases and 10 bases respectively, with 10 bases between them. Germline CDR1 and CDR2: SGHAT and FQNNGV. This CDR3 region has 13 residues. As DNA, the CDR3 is TGTGCCAGCAGCTTAGATCCCAACTTCGAGCAGTTCTTC. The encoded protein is CASSLDPNFEQFF.

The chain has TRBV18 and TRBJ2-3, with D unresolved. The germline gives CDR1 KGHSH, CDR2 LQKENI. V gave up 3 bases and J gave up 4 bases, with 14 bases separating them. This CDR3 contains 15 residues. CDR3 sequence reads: CASSPPLGPPDTQYF. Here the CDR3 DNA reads TGTGCCAGCTCACCGCCCCTCGGTCCGCCAGATACGCAGTATTTT.

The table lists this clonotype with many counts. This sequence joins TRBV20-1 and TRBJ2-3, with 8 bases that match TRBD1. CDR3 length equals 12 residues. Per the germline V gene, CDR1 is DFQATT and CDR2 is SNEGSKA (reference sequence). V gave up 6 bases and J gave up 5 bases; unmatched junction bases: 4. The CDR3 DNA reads TGCAGTGCAACTACAGGGGGAGATACGCAGTATTTT. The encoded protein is CSATTGGDTQYF.

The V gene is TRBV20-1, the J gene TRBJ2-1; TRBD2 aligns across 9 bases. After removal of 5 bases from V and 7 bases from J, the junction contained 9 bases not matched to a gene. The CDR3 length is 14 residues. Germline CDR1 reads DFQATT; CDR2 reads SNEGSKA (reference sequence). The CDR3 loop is CSAPPGTSRNEQFF. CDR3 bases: TGCAGTGCTCCCCCCGGGACTAGCAGGAATGAGCAGTTCTTC.

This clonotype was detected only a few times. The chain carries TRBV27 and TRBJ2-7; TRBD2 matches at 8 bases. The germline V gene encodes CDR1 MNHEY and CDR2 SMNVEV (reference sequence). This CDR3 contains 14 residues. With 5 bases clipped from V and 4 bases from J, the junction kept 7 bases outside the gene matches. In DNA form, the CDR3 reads TGTGCCAGCAGTCCCGGGACTAGGCCGTACGAGCAGTACTTC. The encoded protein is CASSPGTRPYEQYF.

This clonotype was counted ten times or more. The CDR3 DNA is TGCAGTGCGATCCCCCGGGGCCGAGCCTCCTACGAGCAGTACTTC. This codes for CSAIPRGRASYEQYF. The rearrangement links TRBV20-1 to TRBJ2-7; D may correspond to TRBD1 or TRBD2 (5 bases each). Trimming took 6 bases from V and 0 from J, leaving 18 bases between them. CDR3 length: 15 amino acids. Per germline, CDR1 DFQATT and CDR2 SNEGSKA (reference sequence).

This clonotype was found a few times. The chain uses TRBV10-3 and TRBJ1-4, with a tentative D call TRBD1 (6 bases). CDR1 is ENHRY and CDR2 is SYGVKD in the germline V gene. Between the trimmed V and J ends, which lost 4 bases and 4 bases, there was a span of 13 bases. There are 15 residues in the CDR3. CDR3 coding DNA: TGTGCCATCAGTGGACAGACAGGCAGTAATGAAAAACTGTTTTTT. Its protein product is CAISGQTGSNEKLFF.

The CDR3 DNA follows: TGTGCCAGCAGCTTACGGACAGGGGTCTACAATGAGCAGTTCTTC. Amino acids: CASSLRTGVYNEQFF. This chain links TRBV5-4 with TRBJ2-1, with 9 bases lining up with TRBD1. The CDR3 consists of 15 residues. J gave up 3 bases and V 2 bases, and 3 bases lay outside the gene matches. Germline CDR1 is SGHNT and CDR2 is YYREEE (reference sequence).

The CDR3 here is CSARYGALTDTQYF. DNA for the CDR3: TGCAGTGCTAGGTACGGGGCGCTCACAGATACGCAGTATTTT. This chain links TRBV20-1 with TRBJ2-3, with D perhaps given as TRBD1 or TRBD2 (5 bases each). This CDR3 has 14 amino acids. Germline CDR1 is DFQATT and CDR2 is SNEGSKA (reference sequence). V dropped 3 bases and J dropped 2 bases, with 12 bases sitting between them.

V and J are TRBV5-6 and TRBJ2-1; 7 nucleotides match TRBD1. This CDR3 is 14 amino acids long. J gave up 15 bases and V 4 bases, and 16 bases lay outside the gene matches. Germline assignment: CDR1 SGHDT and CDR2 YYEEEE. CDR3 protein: CASSLGDSRVLVFF. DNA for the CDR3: TGTGCCAGCAGCCTCGGGGACAGCCGCGTCTTGGTGTTCTTC. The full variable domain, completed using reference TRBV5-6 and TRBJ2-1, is DAGVTQSPTHLIKTRGQQVTLRCSPKSGHDTVSWYQQALGQGPQFIFQYYEEEERQRGNFPDRFSGHQFPNYSSELNVNALLLGDSALYLCASSLGDSRVLVFFGPGTRLTVL.

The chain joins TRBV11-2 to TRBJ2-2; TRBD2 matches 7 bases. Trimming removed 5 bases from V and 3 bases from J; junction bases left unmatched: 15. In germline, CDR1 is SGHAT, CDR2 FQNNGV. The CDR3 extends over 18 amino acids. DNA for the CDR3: TGTGCCAGCAGCCGACCTAGCAGTACGGGAGGATACACCGGGGAGCTGTTTTTT. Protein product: CASSRPSSTGGYTGELFF.

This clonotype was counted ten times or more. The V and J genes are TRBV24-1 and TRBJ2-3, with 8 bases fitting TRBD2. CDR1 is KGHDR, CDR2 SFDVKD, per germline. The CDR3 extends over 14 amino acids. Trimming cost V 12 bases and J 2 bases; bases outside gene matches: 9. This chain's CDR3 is CAALGREVTDTQYF. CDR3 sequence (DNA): TGTGCCGCGCTGGGGCGGGAGGTCACAGATACGCAGTATTTT.

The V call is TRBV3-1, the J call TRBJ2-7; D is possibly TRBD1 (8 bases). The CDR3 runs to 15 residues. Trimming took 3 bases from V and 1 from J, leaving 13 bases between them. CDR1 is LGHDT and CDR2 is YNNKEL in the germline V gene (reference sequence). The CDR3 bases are TGTGCCAGCAGCCATCAACAGGGGGGGTCCTACGAGCAGTACTTC. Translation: CASSHQQGGSYEQYF.

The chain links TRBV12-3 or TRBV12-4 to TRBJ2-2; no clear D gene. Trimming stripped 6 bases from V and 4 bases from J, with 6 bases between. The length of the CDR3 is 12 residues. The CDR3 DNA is TGTGCCAGCAGGCCCGGCACCGGGGAGCTGTTTTTT. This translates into CASRPGTGELFF.

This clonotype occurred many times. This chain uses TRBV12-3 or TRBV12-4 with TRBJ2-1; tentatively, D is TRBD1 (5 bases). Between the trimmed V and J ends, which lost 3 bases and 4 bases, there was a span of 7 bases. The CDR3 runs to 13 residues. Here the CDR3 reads CASSFDSYNEQFF. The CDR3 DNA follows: TGTGCCAGCAGTTTCGACAGTTACAATGAGCAGTTCTTC.

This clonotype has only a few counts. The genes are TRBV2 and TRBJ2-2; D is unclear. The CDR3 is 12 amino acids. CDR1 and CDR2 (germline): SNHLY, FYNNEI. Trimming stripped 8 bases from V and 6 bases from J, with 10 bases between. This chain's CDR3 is CASLGTAGELFF. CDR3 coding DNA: TGTGCCAGCCTAGGTACGGCCGGGGAGCTGTTTTTT.

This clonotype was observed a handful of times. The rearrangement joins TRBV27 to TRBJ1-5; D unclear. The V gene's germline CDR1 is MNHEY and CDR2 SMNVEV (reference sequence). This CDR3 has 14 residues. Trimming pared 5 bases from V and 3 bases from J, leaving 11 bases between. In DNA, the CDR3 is TGTGCCAGCAGTGCCGCCAGGTTCAATCAGCCCCAGCATTTT. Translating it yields CASSAARFNQPQHF.

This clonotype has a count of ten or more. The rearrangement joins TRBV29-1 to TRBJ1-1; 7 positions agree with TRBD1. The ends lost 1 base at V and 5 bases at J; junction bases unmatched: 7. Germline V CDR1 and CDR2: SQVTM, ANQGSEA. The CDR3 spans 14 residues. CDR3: CSVEVAGGETEAFF. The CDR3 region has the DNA TGCAGCGTTGAAGTGGCAGGGGGGGAGACTGAAGCTTTCTTT.

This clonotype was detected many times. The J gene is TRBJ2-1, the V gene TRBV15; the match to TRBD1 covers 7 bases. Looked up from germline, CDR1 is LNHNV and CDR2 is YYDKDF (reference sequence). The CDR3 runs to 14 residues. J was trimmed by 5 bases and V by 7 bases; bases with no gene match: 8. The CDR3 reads CATKPRDSNNEQFF. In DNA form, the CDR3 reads TGTGCCACCAAACCCCGGGACAGTAACAATGAGCAGTTCTTC.

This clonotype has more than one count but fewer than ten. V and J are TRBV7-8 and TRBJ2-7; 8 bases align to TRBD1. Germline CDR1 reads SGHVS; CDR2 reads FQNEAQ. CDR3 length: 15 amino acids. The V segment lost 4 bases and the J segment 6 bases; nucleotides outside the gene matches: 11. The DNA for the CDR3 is TGTGCCAGCAGCTCGAGTACCAGGGGGCAGGGCGAGCAGTACTTC. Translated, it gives CASSSSTRGQGEQYF.